These T cell receptor beta chains were read from a single sample in a study of shared clonotypes between healthy human individuals. The table came from immunoSEQ multiplex PCR; TCRdb's copy has only in-frame clones and leaves some out. The sample records some 2,500,000 clones, less than 95% being singletons. Sequenced material: naive CD4+ T cells from PBMCs. Receptor source: a man aged 18 to 30 in good health. Some clones in this sample may be carry-over from other donors' samples. The CDR3 runs from the conserved cysteine through the conserved F or W. The order of the fields is J gene, V gene, D gene, clone size, CDR3 protein, CDR3 DNA. A D gene is named only where the DNA matches it firmly. Expanded clones are given a class, and other clones once, few, many or no size at all.

j_gene: TRBJ1-5
v_gene: TRBV5-6
d_gene: TRBD1
abundance: -
CDR3aa: CASSPGQSNQPQHF
CDR3nt: TGTGCCAGCAGCCCGGGACAGAGCAATCAGCCCCAGCATTTT

j_gene: TRBJ1-4
v_gene: TRBV18
d_gene: -
abundance: -
CDR3aa: CASSPTGNEKLFF
CDR3nt: TGTGCCAGCTCACCGACAGGAAATGAAAAACTGTTTTTT

j_gene: TRBJ2-7
v_gene: TRBV11-2
d_gene: -
abundance: -
CDR3aa: CASSLHRMYEQYF
CDR3nt: TGTGCCAGCAGCTTACATCGCATGTACGAGCAGTACTTC

j_gene: TRBJ2-7
v_gene: TRBV2
d_gene: TRBD1
abundance: -
CDR3aa: CASRTGPTYEQYF
CDR3nt: TGTGCCAGCAGGACAGGGCCCACCTACGAGCAGTACTTC

j_gene: TRBJ2-4
v_gene: TRBV15
d_gene: -
abundance: -
CDR3aa: CATSRDREGNIQYF
CDR3nt: TGTGCCACCAGCAGAGATCGGGAAGGAAACATTCAGTACTTC

j_gene: TRBJ2-5
v_gene: TRBV5-1
d_gene: -
abundance: -
CDR3aa: CASRFSGQETQYF
CDR3nt: TGCGCCAGCAGGTTTAGCGGCCAAGAGACCCAGTACTTC

j_gene: TRBJ2-2
v_gene: TRBV7-6
d_gene: TRBD2
abundance: once
CDR3aa: CASSYRTSGSGELFF
CDR3nt: TGTGCCAGCAGCTACCGGACTAGCGGGTCCGGGGAGCTGTTTTTT

j_gene: TRBJ2-5
v_gene: TRBV11-1
d_gene: TRBD1
abundance: -
CDR3aa: CASSLGGTGLRETQYF
CDR3nt: TGTGCCAGCAGCTTAGGCGGGACAGGGTTGAGAGAGACCCAGTACTTC

j_gene: TRBJ2-5
v_gene: TRBV7-7
d_gene: TRBD1
abundance: -
CDR3aa: CASSLGDRVSETQYF
CDR3nt: TGTGCCAGCAGCTTAGGAGACAGGGTCTCGGAGACCCAGTACTTC

j_gene: TRBJ2-5
v_gene: TRBV28
d_gene: TRBD1
abundance: once
CDR3aa: CASSPIGQGGVGETQYF
CDR3nt: TGTGCCAGCAGTCCCATTGGACAGGGGGGCGTGGGGGAGACCCAGTACTTC

j_gene: TRBJ1-1
v_gene: TRBV2
d_gene: -
abundance: -
CDR3aa: CASSDRRPTVNTEAFF
CDR3nt: TGTGCCAGCAGTGACCGACGACCGACAGTGAACACTGAAGCTTTCTTT

j_gene: TRBJ2-3
v_gene: TRBV29-1
d_gene: TRBD2
abundance: -
CDR3aa: CSVVTSGLGTDTQYF
CDR3nt: TGCAGCGTCGTAACTAGCGGACTAGGCACAGATACGCAGTATTTT